The 30 T cell receptor beta chains listed next were all sequenced from one sample in a study of cytomegalovirus exposure and HLA in healthy donors. TCRdb's table, derived via immunoSEQ multiplex PCR, lists solely in-frame clones and lacks some. The data contain 150,000 to 170,000 clones, 86% of them singletons. The material sequenced was PBMCs. The source of these receptors is a human donor in good health.

In this sample, this clone turned up once. The chain carries TRBV5-1 and TRBJ1-5; the D is unclear. Germline CDR1 and CDR2: SGHRS and YFSETQ. Deletions cut 0 bases from V and 5 bases from J, with 6 bases between. The CDR3 loop spans 13 amino acids. The CDR3 DNA reads TGCGCCAGCAGCTTGGAACGGGATCAGCCCCAGCATTTT. It is translated as CASSLERDQPQHF.

This chain uses TRBV4-3 with TRBJ2-1, with 14 positions matching TRBD2. The CDR3 is made up of 20 amino acids. Germline V CDR1 and CDR2: LGHNA, YSLEER. The V and J ends lost 4 bases and 0 bases, in that order; junction bases with no gene match: 11. In nucleotides, the CDR3 is TGCGCCAGCAGCCGGAAACCGGGACTAGCGGGGGAAAGCTCCTACAATGAGCAGTTCTTC. It is translated as CASSRKPGLAGESSYNEQFF.

V usage is TRBV15 and J usage is TRBJ1-4; 9 bases are a match to TRBD1. CDR1 is LNHNV and CDR2 is YYDKDF in the germline V gene (reference sequence). The V and J ends lost 1 base and 10 bases, in that order; junction bases with no gene match: 16. The CDR3 has 18 amino acids. The CDR3 sequence is CATSRGDSTGGGGGKLFF. The CDR3 bases are TGTGCCACCAGCAGAGGGGATAGTACAGGGGGCGGTGGCGGAAAACTGTTTTTT.

V is TRBV7-3 and J is TRBJ2-2, with D perhaps TRBD1 (6 bases). The V gene's germline CDR1 is SGHTA and CDR2 FQGTGA. The CDR3 length is 17 residues. Trimming removed 5 bases from V and 0 bases from J, with 16 bases in between. Here the CDR3 reads CASSLFQTGANTGELFF. The CDR3, as DNA: TGTGCCAGCAGCCTATTCCAGACAGGCGCGAACACCGGGGAGCTGTTTTTT.

This clone was seen a few times. The rearrangement joins TRBV15 to TRBJ1-5; D is undetermined. CDR1 LNHNV and CDR2 YYDKDF come from the germline V gene (reference sequence). This CDR3 is 13 amino acids long. Trimming pared 1 base from V and 8 bases from J, leaving 9 bases between. CDR3 amino acids: CATSRVWREPQHF. The CDR3 DNA is TGTGCCACCAGCAGAGTCTGGCGGGAGCCCCAGCATTTT.

The J gene is TRBJ2-1, the V gene TRBV9, with 7 positions matching TRBD2. The CDR3 is made up of 15 amino acids. V dropped 3 bases and J dropped 1; count of bases not matched to a gene: 4. The V gene's germline CDR1 is SGDLS and CDR2 YYNGEE. The CDR3 sequence is CASSGTSISYNEQFF. CDR3 coding DNA: TGTGCCAGCAGCGGGACTAGTATTTCCTACAATGAGCAGTTCTTC.

This clone is a singleton in its sample. The V call is TRBV19, the J call TRBJ1-1, with D perhaps matching TRBD1 (5 bases). Looked up from germline, CDR1 is LNHDA and CDR2 is SQIVND (reference sequence). The CDR3 consists of 14 residues. Deletions cut 5 bases from V and 1 base from J, with 11 bases between. Here the CDR3 reads CASSARTPNTEAFF. CDR3 nucleotides: TGTGCCAGTAGTGCGCGGACACCGAACACTGAAGCTTTCTTT.

This clone turned up a few times. The chain combines TRBV9 with TRBJ1-2, with TRBD1 matching 8 bases. V lost 4 bases and J lost 3; bases outside the gene matches: 5. The CDR3 is made up of 14 amino acids. Per the germline V gene, CDR1 is SGDLS and CDR2 is YYNGEE. This CDR3 is CASSPEDRDYGYTF. In DNA form, the CDR3 reads TGTGCCAGCAGCCCCGAGGACAGGGACTATGGCTACACCTTC.

This clone occurred once. The CDR3 loop reads CASSLPQGKTQYF. In DNA, the CDR3 is TGTGCCAGCAGCTTGCCCCAGGGAAAGACCCAGTACTTC. This sequence joins TRBV5-4 and TRBJ2-5, with D possibly TRBD1 on 5 matching bases. This CDR3 contains 13 residues. The V end was cut by 1 base, the J end by 6 bases, with 10 bases between. Germline CDR1 and CDR2: SGHNT and YYREEE (reference sequence).

The chain couples TRBV7-9 to TRBJ1-1; D perhaps matches TRBD1 (5 bases). Germline V gene sequence: CDR1 SEHNR, CDR2 FQNEAQ (reference sequence). This CDR3 has 11 residues. The V end lost 3 bases, the J end lost 11 bases, and 10 bases lay between the germline ends. The chain's CDR3 is CASSFQGSAFF. CDR3 DNA sequence: TGTGCCAGCAGCTTCCAGGGATCTGCTTTCTTT.

The rearrangement uses TRBV28 and TRBJ1-2; D remains ambiguous. The germline V and J ends were trimmed by 2 bases and 0 bases, with 10 bases remaining between them. Germline V gene sequence: CDR1 MDHEN, CDR2 SYDVKM. This CDR3 spans 15 amino acids. The chain's CDR3 is CASSLGRRANYGYTF. Here the CDR3 DNA reads TGTGCCAGCAGTTTAGGCAGGCGAGCTAACTATGGCTACACCTTC.

The V call is TRBV18, the J call TRBJ1-1; unclear D gene. Germline V lookup: CDR1 KGHSH, CDR2 LQKENI. The CDR3 loop spans 14 amino acids. Deletions cut 3 bases from V and 1 base from J, with 9 bases between. In DNA, the CDR3 is TGTGCCAGCTCACCCCGGGGATGGAACACTGAAGCTTTCTTT. Translation: CASSPRGWNTEAFF.

This clone has just a few counts. The rearrangement uses TRBV4-1 and TRBJ2-7, with 12 bases that match TRBD2. With V trimmed by 2 bases and J by 7 bases, 9 bases remained unmatched. The length of the CDR3 is 16 residues. CDR1 and CDR2 from the germline V gene are MGHRA and YSYEKL. The CDR3 region has the DNA TGCGCCAGCAGCCAATTCAGACTAGCGGGAGTACATGAGCAGTACTTC. Translating it yields CASSQFRLAGVHEQYF.

V and J are TRBV9 and TRBJ1-3; D unresolved. This CDR3 region has 15 residues. V lost 0 bases and J 3 bases, leaving 10 bases between the germline ends. CDR1 and CDR2 (germline): SGDLS, YYNGEE. The CDR3 sequence: CASSVEGGLGNTIYF. CDR3 DNA: TGTGCCAGCAGCGTAGAGGGAGGGCTTGGAAACACCATATATTTT.

The rearrangement uses TRBV10-3 and TRBJ1-2; TRBD1 is a possible D gene (6 bases). V lost 0 bases to trimming and J lost 4 bases, with 21 bases between them. The CDR3 has 18 residues. Germline CDR1 and CDR2: ENHRY and SYGVKD. The CDR3 sequence: CAISESMLGTPMLYGYTF. Here the CDR3 DNA reads TGTGCCATCAGTGAGTCGATGCTCGGGACACCCATGCTCTATGGCTACACCTTC.

This clone was detected a few times. The chain carries TRBV4-1 and TRBJ2-5; no clear D gene. CDR1 is MGHRA, CDR2 YSYEKL, per germline. V was cut by 3 bases and J by 7 bases, with 6 bases left in between. This CDR3 comprises 11 residues. CDR3 sequence reads: CASSHHGTQYF. CDR3 coding DNA: TGCGCCAGCAGCCATCACGGGACCCAGTACTTC.

This chain uses TRBV7-9 with TRBJ1-1; TRBD1 is a possible D gene (5 bases). In germline, CDR1 is SEHNR, CDR2 FQNEAQ (reference sequence). This CDR3 spans 15 amino acids. The V end lost 2 bases, the J end lost 1 base, and 11 bases lay between the germline ends. The CDR3 DNA sequence: TGTGCCAGCAGCTTACGTCAGGGAGGGAACACTGAAGCTTTCTTT. Protein: CASSLRQGGNTEAFF.

The chain links TRBV5-6 to TRBJ2-5; D is possibly TRBD2 (7 bases). Germline V CDR1 and CDR2: SGHDT, YYEEEE. This CDR3 has 15 residues. V dropped 1 base and J dropped 3 bases, with 13 bases sitting between them. CDR3 coding DNA: TGTGCCAGCAGCTTGTCGGGGGGCCCTAAAGAGACCCAGTACTTC. As protein: CASSLSGGPKETQYF.

The rearrangement joins TRBV27 to TRBJ2-1; maybe TRBD1 (6 bases). The CDR3 runs 14 residues. CDR1 MNHEY and CDR2 SMNVEV come from the germline V gene (reference sequence). The V and J ends lost 4 bases and 8 bases respectively, with 15 bases between them. In DNA form, the CDR3 reads TGTGCCAGCAGTTCCCTAGGGGGAACCGATGAGCAGTTCTTC. Its translation is CASSSLGGTDEQFF.

The V call is TRBV18, the J call TRBJ1-2; no definite D call. The V gene's germline CDR1 is KGHSH and CDR2 LQKENI. Trimming shortened V by 0 bases and J by 2 bases, and 4 bases separated the two germline ends. The CDR3 length is 13 residues. CDR3 sequence reads: CASSPPRNYGYTF. The CDR3 nucleotides read TGTGCCAGCTCACCACCGCGGAACTATGGCTACACCTTC.

This rearrangement joins TRBV27 to TRBJ1-3; 8 bases are shared with TRBD1. Germline-derived CDR1 and CDR2 are MNHEY and SMNVEV (reference sequence). Germline trimming cut 6 bases from V and 1 base from J; bases unmatched to any gene: 5. The CDR3 runs to 15 residues. CDR3 coding DNA: TGTGCCAGCAGCTTCCAGGGGGCTTCTGGAAACACCATATATTTT. The encoded protein is CASSFQGASGNTIYF.

The chain is built from TRBV6-5 and TRBJ1-5; a possible D gene is TRBD1 (5 bases). The V gene lost 3 bases and the J gene lost 6 bases, with 15 bases spanning the gap. Germline-derived CDR1 and CDR2 are MNHEY and SVGAGI. The CDR3 spans 15 residues. CDR3 sequence (DNA): TGTGCCAGCAGTTATACCAGGGATTCCCTTCAGCCCCAGCATTTT. Translation gives CASSYTRDSLQPQHF.

The chain joins TRBV28 to TRBJ2-7; D possibly corresponds to TRBD1 (6 bases). V was trimmed by 2 bases and J by 4 bases, leaving 12 bases between them. Per the germline V gene, CDR1 is MDHEN and CDR2 is SYDVKM. The length of the CDR3 is 14 residues. The CDR3, as DNA: TGTGCCAGCAGTTTAGATGATAGGGGGTACGAGCAGTACTTC. Amino acid sequence: CASSLDDRGYEQYF.

V usage is TRBV6-1 and J usage is TRBJ2-3; 7 nucleotides match TRBD2. The CDR3 spans 14 residues. V was clipped by 6 bases and J by 0 bases; unmatched bases: 3. The germline gives CDR1 MNHNS, CDR2 SASEGT. CDR3 region: CASSGTISTDTQYF. CDR3 sequence (DNA): TGTGCCAGCAGCGGGACTATCAGCACAGATACGCAGTATTTT.

This chain links TRBV6-1 with TRBJ2-2; 8 positions match TRBD1. From germline, CDR1 is MNHNS and CDR2 SASEGT. J lost 2 bases, V lost 6 bases, and 5 bases had no gene match. There are 15 residues in the CDR3. The CDR3: CASSRTGINTGELFF. CDR3 bases: TGTGCCAGCAGCCGGACAGGGATAAACACCGGGGAGCTGTTTTTT.

The chain uses TRBV7-2 and TRBJ1-5, with D perhaps TRBD1 (6 bases). Germline V gene sequence: CDR1 SGHTA, CDR2 FQGNSA. This CDR3 region has 14 residues. The V end lost 1 base, the J end lost 2 bases, and 6 bases lay between the germline ends. The CDR3 nucleotides are TGTGCCAGCAGCTTAGGACAGGGCAATCAGCCCCAGCATTTT. This translates into CASSLGQGNQPQHF.

The chain carries TRBV5-4 and TRBJ1-4; D is possibly TRBD1 (6 bases). The germline V and J ends were trimmed by 4 bases and 10 bases, with 17 bases remaining between them. Germline CDR1 and CDR2: SGHNT and YYREEE (reference sequence). The CDR3 is 14 amino acids. The CDR3 here is CASSLDRTNSKLFF. CDR3 DNA sequence: TGTGCCAGCAGCCTCGACAGGACGAATTCAAAACTGTTTTTT. Full variable domain (missing parts from reference TRBV5-4 and TRBJ1-4): ETGVTQSPTHLIKTRGQQVTLRCSSQSGHNTVSWYQQALGQGPQFIFQYYREEENGRGNFPPRFSGLQFPNYSSELNVNALELDDSALYLCASSLDRTNSKLFFGSGTQLSVL.

The chain has TRBV7-2 and TRBJ1-2; no clear D gene. The CDR3 spans 15 residues. Looked up from germline, CDR1 is SGHTA and CDR2 is FQGNSA. V was cut by 5 bases and J by 4 bases, with 17 bases left in between. This CDR3 reads CASSQRAGWSYGYTF. The CDR3 DNA reads TGTGCCAGCAGCCAGAGGGCGGGCTGGAGCTATGGCTACACCTTC.

Remarks on this clone: Other DNA sequences in this specimen translate into the identical CDR3. The rearrangement links TRBV20-1 to TRBJ2-7; D not resolved. The CDR3 covers 11 residues. Per germline, CDR1 DFQATT and CDR2 SNEGSKA (reference sequence). The V and J ends lost 0 bases and 4 bases respectively, with 4 bases between them. The CDR3 DNA is TGCAGTGCTAGAGACTCTTACGAGCAGTACTTC. Protein product: CSARDSYEQYF.

The chain employs TRBV7-8 and TRBJ2-3; no clear D. The CDR3 sequence is 13 residues long. CDR1 SGHVS and CDR2 FQNEAQ come from the germline V gene. Trimming left V 7 bases short and J 10 bases short, with 18 bases between. CDR3 sequence: CASTLPSEPAQYF. CDR3 DNA: TGTGCCAGCACTCTCCCCAGCGAGCCAGCGCAGTATTTT. The full variable domain, its missing parts supplied by reference TRBV7-8 and TRBJ2-3, is GAGVSQSPRYKVAKRGQDVALRCDPISGHVSLFWYQQALGQGPEFLTYFQNEAQLDKSGLPSDRFFAERPEGSVSTLKIQRTQQEDSAVYLCASTLPSEPAQYFGPGTRLTVL.